These 26 T cell receptor beta chains came from one sample sequenced in a study of response to subunit inactivated influenza vaccine. TCRdb re-called the RT-PCR reads with MiXCR, one entry per CDR3 protein. The repertoire holds around 480,000 distinct CDR3 sequences, with roughly 9.8% as singletons. The source material was PBMCs from blood, sampled 45 days after vaccination. The receptors were sampled from a man over 45 who received an inactivated influenza vaccine.

The sample holds a few counts of this clonotype. V gene TRBV6-1 combines with J gene TRBJ1-1; TRBD1 might be the D (6 bases). V gave up 6 bases and J gave up 4 bases, with 12 bases separating them. The CDR3 length is 13 residues. The germline V gene has CDR1 MNHNS and CDR2 SASEGT. The CDR3 reads CASRREGGTEAFF. The CDR3 coding sequence is TGTGCCAGCAGAAGGGAGGGGGGCACTGAAGCTTTCTTT.

In its sample, this clonotype was seen many times. The chain recombines TRBV5-1 with TRBJ2-1, with a weak D call TRBD1 (5 bases). In germline, CDR1 is SGHRS, CDR2 YFSETQ. The V end was cut by 2 bases, the J end by 7 bases, with 16 bases between. This CDR3 region has 15 residues. The CDR3 nucleotides are TGCGCCAGCAGCTTCACCTCTTGGGGCGCGAATGAGCAGTTCTTC. Its translation is CASSFTSWGANEQFF.

The V and J genes are TRBV25-1 and TRBJ1-2; D gene ambiguous. In germline, CDR1 is MGHDK, CDR2 SYGVNS. Trimming left V 3 bases short and J 4 bases short, with 15 bases between. The CDR3 has 15 amino acids. The CDR3 sequence is CASSEGHPSLYGYTF. The CDR3, as DNA: TGTGCCAGCAGTGAGGGCCATCCCTCCCTCTATGGCTACACCTTC.

This clonotype has just a few counts. The chain recombines TRBV20-1 with TRBJ1-1; D remains ambiguous. Trimming took off 1 base at V and 0 bases at J, with 6 bases between the two ends. The CDR3 is 13 amino acids. Germline assignment: CDR1 DFQATT and CDR2 SNEGSKA (reference sequence). CDR3 region: CSARAVLNTEAFF. In DNA, the CDR3 is TGCAGTGCTAGAGCAGTTTTGAACACTGAAGCTTTCTTT.

In its sample, this clonotype was seen many times. The chain is built from TRBV12-3 or TRBV12-4 and TRBJ2-7, with 10 bases aligning to TRBD2. The V and J ends lost 6 bases and 4 bases, in that order; junction bases with no gene match: 6. The CDR3 covers 14 residues. CDR3 sequence reads: CASRLASGGYEQYF. CDR3 nucleotide sequence: TGTGCCAGCAGGCTCGCTAGCGGGGGATACGAGCAGTACTTC.

This clonotype was seen only a few times. The rearrangement joins TRBV7-6 to TRBJ2-5; tentatively, D is TRBD2 (6 bases). The V gene lost 1 base and the J gene lost 5 bases, with 14 bases spanning the gap. The CDR3 spans 15 residues. Germline loops: CDR1 SGHVS, CDR2 FNYEAQ. The CDR3 DNA is TGTGCCAGCAGCTTAGTTCCAGGGAGGAGGGAGACCCAGTACTTC. Translated: CASSLVPGRRETQYF.

This chain connects TRBV5-6 to TRBJ2-2; 9 positions agree with TRBD2. After removal of 2 bases from V and 6 bases from J, the junction contained 8 bases not matched to a gene. The CDR3 runs 16 residues. Per germline, CDR1 SGHDT and CDR2 YYEEEE. DNA of the CDR3: TGTGCCAGCAGCTTCGTCCAGCGGGGGGTCCCCGGGGAGCTGTTTTTT. This translates into CASSFVQRGVPGELFF.

This clonotype was seen more than once but under ten times. The rearrangement joins TRBV7-9 to TRBJ2-3; no clear D. Germline V gene lookup returns CDR1 SEHNR and CDR2 FQNEAQ (reference sequence). This CDR3 has 15 amino acids. The V end was cut by 0 bases, the J end by 0 bases, with 7 bases between. In DNA form, the CDR3 reads TGTGCCAGCAGCTTAGCGCTGGGGAGCACAGATACGCAGTATTTT. Translation gives CASSLALGSTDTQYF.

The rearrangement uses TRBV30 and TRBJ1-2, with 8 bases that match TRBD1. The CDR3 covers 12 residues. Germline lookup yields CDR1 GTSNPN and CDR2 SVGIG (reference sequence). J lost 2 bases, V lost 5 bases, and 1 base had no gene match. The CDR3: CAWGDRNYGYTF. CDR3 nucleotide sequence: TGTGCCTGGGGGGACAGGAACTATGGCTACACCTTC.

This clonotype occurred many times. The chain joins TRBV29-1 to TRBJ2-7, with 7 bases that match TRBD1. V lost 4 bases to trimming and J lost 3 bases; unmatched junction nucleotides: 3. Per the germline V gene, CDR1 is SQVTM and CDR2 is ANQGSEA. The CDR3 runs to 12 residues. This CDR3 reads CSVGGTVYEQYF. Written as DNA, the CDR3 is TGCAGCGTTGGAGGGACAGTCTACGAGCAGTACTTC.

This clonotype was counted at least ten times. The V gene is TRBV15, the J gene TRBJ1-5, with 8 positions matching TRBD1. The CDR3 spans 17 residues. Germline assignment: CDR1 LNHNV and CDR2 YYDKDF (reference sequence). With V trimmed by 0 bases and J by 3 bases, 7 bases remained unmatched. The CDR3 reads CATSRDLRGQDNQPQHF. The CDR3 coding sequence is TGTGCCACCAGCAGAGATTTGAGGGGACAGGACAATCAGCCCCAGCATTTT.

This clonotype was counted only a few times. The rearrangement joins TRBV4-3 to TRBJ2-1; 7 bases are a match to TRBD1. CDR1 is LGHNA, CDR2 YSLEER, per germline. With V trimmed by 0 bases and J by 6 bases, 5 bases remained unmatched. The CDR3 is made up of 15 amino acids. As DNA, the CDR3 is TGCGCCAGCAGCCAAGAAGGTCACAGGGGCAATGAGCAGTTCTTC. Translation gives CASSQEGHRGNEQFF.

This clonotype appeared a few times. The chain combines TRBV28 with TRBJ2-5, with D possibly TRBD2 on 5 matching bases. Deletions cut 6 bases from V and 4 bases from J, with 21 bases between. Germline V CDR1 and CDR2: MDHEN, SYDVKM. The CDR3 spans 16 residues. CDR3 coding DNA: TGTGCCAGCAGAGGAGTGGAGGTCCTCGATCGAGAGACCCAGTACTTC. It translates to CASRGVEVLDRETQYF.

This clonotype was observed a few times. The chain joins TRBV2 to TRBJ2-7; D is unresolved. Trimming left V 3 bases short and J 3 bases short, with 18 bases between. Germline values: CDR1 SNHLY, CDR2 FYNNEI. CDR3 length: 16 amino acids. CDR3 bases: TGTGCCAGCAGTGAGGTTAAACCGGGTAAGGTCTACGAGCAGTACTTC. This gives the protein CASSEVKPGKVYEQYF.

The chain couples TRBV20-1 to TRBJ2-3; D may be TRBD2 (7 bases). V dropped 6 bases and J dropped 7 bases, with 26 bases sitting between them. The CDR3 loop spans 16 amino acids. Germline CDR1 is DFQATT and CDR2 is SNEGSKA (reference sequence). The CDR3 DNA reads as TGCAGTGCCGCACCCTATGGCGGGGGCCCGACGAATACGCAGTATTTT. It encodes CSAAPYGGGPTNTQYF.

The table lists this clonotype with many counts. This chain uses TRBV10-3 with TRBJ2-2, with 8 nucleotides matching TRBD1. Germline V gene lookup returns CDR1 ENHRY and CDR2 SYGVKD. CDR3 length: 13 amino acids. V shed 10 bases and J 4 bases; nucleotides not matched to a gene: 5. In nucleotides, the CDR3 is TGTGCCACCAGAACAGGGGGCACCGGGGAGCTGTTTTTT. Translating it yields CATRTGGTGELFF.

In its sample, this clonotype was seen many times. The rearrangement uses TRBV28 and TRBJ2-2; D is possibly TRBD2 (5 bases). Germline CDR1 and CDR2: MDHEN and SYDVKM. The CDR3 runs to 14 residues. Trimming shortened V by 4 bases and J by 0 bases, and 6 bases separated the two germline ends. The CDR3 here is CASSWGANTGELFF. For the CDR3, the DNA is TGTGCCAGCAGTTGGGGAGCGAACACCGGGGAGCTGTTTTTT.

V is TRBV21-1 and J is TRBJ2-7; TRBD1 reflects the table's D call only, with no check against the DNA. TRBV21-1 is annotated as a pseudogene. This CDR3 comprises 16 residues. CDR3 sequence: CASSKARRRGGYEQYF. The CDR3 nucleotides are TGTGCCAGCAGCAAAGCGCGTCGGCGGGGCGGTTACGAGCAGTACTTC.

This clonotype showed up just a few times. The J gene is TRBJ2-7, the V gene TRBV15; 9 bases line up with TRBD2. This CDR3 is built from 18 residues. With V trimmed by 0 bases and J by 4 bases, 13 bases remained unmatched. The germline CDR1 and CDR2 sequences are LNHNV and YYDKDF (reference sequence). Here the CDR3 reads CATSRDVSSGVIIYEQYF. The DNA for the CDR3 is TGTGCCACCAGCAGAGATGTATCTAGCGGGGTAATCATATACGAGCAGTACTTC.

V is TRBV29-1 and J is TRBJ1-1, with D hard to call. Germline-derived CDR1 and CDR2 are SQVTM and ANQGSEA. The V gene lost 4 bases and the J gene lost 5 bases, with 8 bases spanning the gap. The CDR3 spans 11 residues. CDR3 amino acids: CSVGTRTEAFF. The CDR3 bases are TGCAGCGTTGGGACTCGGACTGAAGCTTTCTTT.

J is TRBJ2-7 and V is TRBV4-3; D call uncertain. Trimming cost V 0 bases and J 3 bases, with 12 bases left between them. The length of the CDR3 is 15 residues. Germline values: CDR1 LGHNA, CDR2 YSLEER. The CDR3: CASSQDMDVGYEQYF. CDR3 bases: TGCGCCAGCAGCCAAGATATGGATGTGGGCTACGAGCAGTACTTC.

This clonotype has more than one count but fewer than ten. The genes are TRBV4-1 and TRBJ1-2; D gene ambiguous. Germline V gene lookup returns CDR1 MGHRA and CDR2 YSYEKL. Trimming left V 0 bases short and J 8 bases short, with 13 bases between. The CDR3 runs 14 residues. This CDR3 reads CASSQDLIGSGYTF. For the CDR3, the DNA is TGCGCCAGCAGCCAAGATTTGATAGGGAGCGGCTACACCTTC.

This clonotype was seen a handful of times. The chain carries TRBV6-1 and TRBJ2-7; 9 bases match TRBD1. CDR3 length: 15 residues. Trimming took 5 bases from V and 6 from J; bases not matched to a gene: 11. CDR1 and CDR2 from the germline V gene are MNHNS and SASEGT. CDR3 sequence reads: CASSPIGQGSLEQYF. In nucleotides, the CDR3 is TGTGCCAGCAGTCCGATCGGACAGGGGAGTCTCGAGCAGTACTTC.

The chain uses TRBV7-9 and TRBJ2-7; D gene unclear. There are 15 residues in the CDR3. Germline-derived CDR1 and CDR2 are SEHNR and FQNEAQ (reference sequence). Deletions cut 0 bases from V and 1 base from J, with 10 bases between. CDR3 protein: CASSLALMGSYEQYF. For the CDR3, the DNA is TGTGCCAGCAGCTTAGCGCTCATGGGTTCCTACGAGCAGTACTTC.

The chain combines TRBV5-1 with TRBJ2-2, with D unclear. The CDR3 covers 16 residues. Trimming stripped 5 bases from V and 1 base from J, with 15 bases between. Germline CDR1 is SGHRS and CDR2 is YFSETQ. CDR3 sequence (DNA): TGCGCCAGCAGGCTCTCCTTAGGCGTGAACACCGGGGAGCTGTTTTTT. This codes for CASRLSLGVNTGELFF.

This clonotype was seen at least ten times. The chain is built from TRBV12-3 or TRBV12-4 and TRBJ2-2; possible D gene TRBD1, 6 bases. The CDR3 has 16 residues. The V end lost 3 bases, the J end lost 0 bases, and 11 bases lay between the germline ends. The CDR3 loop reads CASSLTGQTNTGELFF. CDR3 DNA: TGTGCCAGCAGTTTGACAGGCCAGACGAACACCGGGGAGCTGTTTTTT.